This TCR beta chain was sequenced during a study of blood T cell repertoires in COVID-19. The CDR3 extends over 13 amino acids. The V end was cut by 11 bases, the J end by 2 bases, with 12 bases between. Germline values: CDR1 SNHLY, CDR2 FYNNEI. Sequenced by immunoSEQ multiplex PCR; TCRdb stores in-frame clones only, minus some. The table includes 130,000 to 150,000 clones, 80% to 90% detected once. This rearrangement joins TRBV2 to TRBJ2-2; D may be TRBD1 (6 bases). The sequenced sample consisted of peripheral blood. The TCR comes from a human donor with acute or convalescent COVID-19. The donor label of this sample is uncertain. CDR3 bases: TGTGCCGTCCGACAGGACAACACCGGGGAGCTGTTTTTT. This gives the protein CAVRQDNTGELFF.